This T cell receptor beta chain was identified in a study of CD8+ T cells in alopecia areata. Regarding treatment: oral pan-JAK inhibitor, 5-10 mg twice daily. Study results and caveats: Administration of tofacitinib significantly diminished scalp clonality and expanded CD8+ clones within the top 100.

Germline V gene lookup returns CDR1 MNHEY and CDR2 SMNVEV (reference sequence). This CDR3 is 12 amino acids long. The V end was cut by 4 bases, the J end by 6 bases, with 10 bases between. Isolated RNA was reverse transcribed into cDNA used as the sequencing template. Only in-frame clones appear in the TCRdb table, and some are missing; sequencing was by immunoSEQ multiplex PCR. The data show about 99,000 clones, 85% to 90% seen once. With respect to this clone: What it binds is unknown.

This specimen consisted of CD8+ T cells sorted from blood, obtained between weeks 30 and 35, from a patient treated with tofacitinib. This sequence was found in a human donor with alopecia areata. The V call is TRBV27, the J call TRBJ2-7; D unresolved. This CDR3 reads CASSSFLGEQYF. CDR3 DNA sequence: TGTGCCAGCAGTTCGTTTCTAGGCGAGCAGTACTTC.